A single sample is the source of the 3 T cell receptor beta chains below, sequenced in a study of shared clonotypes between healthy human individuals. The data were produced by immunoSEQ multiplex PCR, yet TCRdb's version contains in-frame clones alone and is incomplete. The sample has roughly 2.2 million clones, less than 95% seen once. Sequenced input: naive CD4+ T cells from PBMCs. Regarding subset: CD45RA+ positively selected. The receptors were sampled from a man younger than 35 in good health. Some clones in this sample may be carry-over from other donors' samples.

The CDR3 loop is CASSPQKPNTEAFF. The CDR3 nucleotides are TGTGCCAGCTCACCACAGAAACCTAACACTGAAGCTTTCTTT. This chain joins TRBV18 and TRBJ1-1; no reliable D call. Germline V gene lookup returns CDR1 KGHSH and CDR2 LQKENI. This CDR3 comprises 14 residues. Trimming took off 1 base at V and 2 bases at J, with 8 bases between the two ends.

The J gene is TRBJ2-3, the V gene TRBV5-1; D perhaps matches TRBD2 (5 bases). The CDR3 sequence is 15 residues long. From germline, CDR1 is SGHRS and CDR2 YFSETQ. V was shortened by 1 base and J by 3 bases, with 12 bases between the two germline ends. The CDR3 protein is CASSLLGAATDTQYF. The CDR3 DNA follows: TGCGCCAGCAGCTTGTTGGGAGCGGCTACAGATACGCAGTATTTT.

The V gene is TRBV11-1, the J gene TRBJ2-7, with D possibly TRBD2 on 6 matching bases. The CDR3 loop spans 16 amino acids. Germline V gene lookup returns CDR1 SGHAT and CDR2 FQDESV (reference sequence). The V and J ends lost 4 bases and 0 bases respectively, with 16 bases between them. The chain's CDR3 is CASSYPSGSISYEQYF. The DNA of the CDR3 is TGTGCCAGCAGCTACCCAAGCGGGTCTATCTCCTACGAGCAGTACTTC.